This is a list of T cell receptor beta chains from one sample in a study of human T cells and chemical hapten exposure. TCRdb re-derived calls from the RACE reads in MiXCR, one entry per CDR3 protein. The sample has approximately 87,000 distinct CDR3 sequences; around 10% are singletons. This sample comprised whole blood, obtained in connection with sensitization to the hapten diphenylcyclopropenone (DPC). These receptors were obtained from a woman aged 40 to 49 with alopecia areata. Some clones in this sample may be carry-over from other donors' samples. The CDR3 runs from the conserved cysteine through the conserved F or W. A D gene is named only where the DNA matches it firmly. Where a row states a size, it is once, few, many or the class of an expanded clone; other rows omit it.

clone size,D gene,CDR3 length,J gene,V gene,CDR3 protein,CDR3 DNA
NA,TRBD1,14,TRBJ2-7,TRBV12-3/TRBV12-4,CASTIGGQGLEQYF,TGTGCCAGCACCATAGGGGGACAGGGCCTCGAGCAGTACTTC
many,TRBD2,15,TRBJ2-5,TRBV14,CASSQDRLAGETQYF,TGTGCCAGCAGCCAAGATAGGCTAGCGGGAGAGACCCAGTACTTC
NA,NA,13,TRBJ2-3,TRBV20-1,CSARGGGPDTQYF,TGCAGTGCTAGAGGTGGGGGCCCAGATACGCAGTATTTT
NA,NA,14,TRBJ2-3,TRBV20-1,CSARDVGSTDTQYF,TGCAGTGCTAGAGATGTCGGGAGCACAGATACGCAGTATTTT
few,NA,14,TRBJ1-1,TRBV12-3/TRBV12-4,CASSLEPIGTEAFF,TGTGCCAGCAGTTTGGAGCCTATCGGGACTGAAGCTTTCTTT
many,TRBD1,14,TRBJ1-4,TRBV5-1,CASSLTTGDEKLFF,TGCGCCAGCAGCTTGACGACAGGGGATGAAAAACTGTTTTTT
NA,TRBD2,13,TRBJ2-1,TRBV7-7,CASSLVYGGEQFF,TGTGCTAGCAGCTTAGTCTACGGGGGGGAGCAGTTCTTC
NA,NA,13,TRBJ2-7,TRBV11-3,CASSLPRGYEQYF,TGTGCCAGCAGTTTACCCCGGGGCTACGAGCAGTACTTC
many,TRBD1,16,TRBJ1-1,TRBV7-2,CASSQKWTGMNTEAFF,TGTGCCAGCAGCCAAAAATGGACAGGAATGAACACTGAAGCTTTCTTT
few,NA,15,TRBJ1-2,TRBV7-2,CASSPRWAANYGYTF,TGTGCCAGCAGCCCCCGTTGGGCAGCTAACTATGGCTACACCTTC
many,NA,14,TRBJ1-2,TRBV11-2,CASSPPGLNYGYTF,TGTGCCAGCAGCCCCCCAGGACTAAACTATGGCTACACCTTC
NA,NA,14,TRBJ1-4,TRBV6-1,CASKVGSTNEKLFF,TGTGCCAGCAAGGTGGGGTCAACTAATGAAAAACTGTTTTTT
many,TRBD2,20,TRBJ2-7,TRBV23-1,CASSQPRGSGRAISVYEQYF,TGCGCCAGCAGTCAGCCAAGGGGGAGCGGGAGGGCCATATCGGTCTACGAGCAGTACTTC
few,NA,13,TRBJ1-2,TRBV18,CASSAGGDYGYTF,TGTGCCAGCTCCGCGGGGGGAGACTATGGCTACACCTTC
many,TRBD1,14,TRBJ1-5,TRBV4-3,CASSQDRGDQPQHF,TGCGCCAGCAGCCAGGACAGGGGTGATCAGCCCCAGCATTTT
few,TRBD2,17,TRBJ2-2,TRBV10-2,CASTVTSGPTNTGELFF,TGCGCCAGCACGGTAACTAGCGGGCCTACGAACACCGGGGAGCTGTTTTTT
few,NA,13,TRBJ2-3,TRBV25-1,CASSDTVTDTQYF,TGTGCCAGCAGTGATACGGTCACAGATACGCAGTATTTT
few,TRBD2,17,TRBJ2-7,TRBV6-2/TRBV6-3,CASTLRTSGSFFYEQYF,TGTGCCAGCACTCTTAGGACTAGCGGGAGTTTCTTCTACGAGCAGTACTTC
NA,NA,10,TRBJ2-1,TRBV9,CASSGNEQFF,TGTGCCAGCAGCGGCAATGAGCAGTTCTTC
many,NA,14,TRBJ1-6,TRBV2,CASRRGQSNSPLHF,TGTGCCAGCAGGCGAGGACAGTCGAATTCACCCCTCCACTTT
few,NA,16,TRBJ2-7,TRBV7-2,CASSLGPGRSSYEQYF,TGTGCCAGCAGCTTAGGTCCGGGGAGGAGCTCCTACGAGCAGTACTTC
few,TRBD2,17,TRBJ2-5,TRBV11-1,CASSLALAGDYVETQYF,TGTGCCAGCAGCTTAGCTCTAGCGGGGGATTATGTAGAGACCCAGTACTTC
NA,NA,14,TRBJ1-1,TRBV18,CASSSRESNTEAFF,TGTGCCAGCTCATCCCGGGAGTCGAACACTGAAGCTTTCTTT
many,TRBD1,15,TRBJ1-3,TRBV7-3,CASSQTGGSGNTIYF,TGTGCCAGCAGCCAAACAGGGGGATCTGGAAACACCATATATTTT
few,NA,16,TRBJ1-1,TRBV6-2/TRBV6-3,CASSYKTGRINTEAFF,TGTGCCAGCAGTTATAAGACCGGACGGATAAACACTGAAGCTTTCTTT
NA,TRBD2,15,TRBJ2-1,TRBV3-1,CASSDTSGTRNEQFF,TGTGCCAGCAGCGACACTAGCGGGACGAGGAATGAGCAGTTCTTC
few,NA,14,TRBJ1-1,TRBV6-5,CASSPGTHNTEAFF,TGTGCCAGCAGCCCCGGGACACACAACACTGAAGCTTTCTTT